Below, 13 T cell receptor beta chains from the same sample are listed, as sequenced in a study of shared clonotypes between healthy human individuals. Produced via immunoSEQ multiplex PCR; TCRdb's table is partial and in-frame only. The sample contains some 1,100,000 clones, approximately 80% of which appear only once. Sequenced material: memory CD4+ T cells from PBMCs. Subset here: CD45RA-negative fraction. The receptors shown here come from a man in his late teens or twenties in good health. Some clones in this sample may be carry-over from other donors' samples.

V gene TRBV5-4 combines with J gene TRBJ2-2; 8 bases are a match to TRBD2. The CDR3 contains 14 residues. In germline, CDR1 is SGHNT, CDR2 YYREEE (reference sequence). V shed 2 bases, J shed 5 bases, and the junction held 2 bases outside the gene matches. CDR3 DNA sequence: TGTGCCAGCAGCTTTGGACTAGCTACCGGGGAGCTGTTTTTT. This encodes CASSFGLATGELFF.

This chain's CDR3 is CASSLLAGNEQFF. CDR3 bases: TGTGCCAGCAGTCTACTAGCAGGCAATGAGCAGTTCTTC. The chain uses TRBV6-4 and TRBJ2-1; D perhaps matches TRBD2 (6 bases). The germline V and J ends were trimmed by 5 bases and 6 bases, with 11 bases remaining between them. Per the germline V gene, CDR1 is MRHNA and CDR2 is SNTAGT. CDR3 size: 13 residues.

The V call is TRBV10-3, the J call TRBJ2-1; 7 positions match TRBD2. In germline, CDR1 is ENHRY, CDR2 SYGVKD. J lost 1 base, V lost 0 bases, and 0 bases had no gene match. The CDR3 covers 15 residues. CDR3: CAISESRESYNEQFF. The CDR3 DNA reads as TGTGCCATCAGTGAGTCGCGGGAGTCCTACAATGAGCAGTTCTTC.

CDR3 loop: CATSSSPPGQGATGANVLTF. CDR3 sequence (DNA): TGTGCCACCAGCTCTAGCCCGCCGGGACAGGGGGCGACTGGGGCCAACGTCCTGACTTTC. This chain joins TRBV15 and TRBJ2-6; 12 positions agree with TRBD1. V shed 5 bases and J 2 bases; nucleotides not matched to a gene: 13. The CDR3 is 20 residues long. Germline CDR1 LNHNV, CDR2 YYDKDF (reference sequence).

The chain combines TRBV4-1 with TRBJ2-5; 14 bases align to TRBD2. V shed 0 bases and J 7 bases; nucleotides not matched to a gene: 7. There are 17 residues in the CDR3. Germline lookup yields CDR1 MGHRA and CDR2 YSYEKL. DNA for the CDR3: TGCGCCAGCAGCCAAGAACCGACTAGCGGGAGGGCCGGGACCCAGTACTTC. Encoded protein: CASSQEPTSGRAGTQYF.

The gene calls are TRBV15 and TRBJ2-7; D may match TRBD1 or TRBD2 (5 bases each). Per the germline V gene, CDR1 is LNHNV and CDR2 is YYDKDF (reference sequence). This CDR3 has 18 amino acids. V shed 6 bases and J shed 3 bases, with 27 bases lying between them. In DNA, the CDR3 is TGTGCCACCAGGGCGCCGAGTGGGGCCTGGGGGAAGGACTACGAGCAGTACTTC. It translates to CATRAPSGAWGKDYEQYF.

V is TRBV19 and J is TRBJ1-3; D gene unclear. V lost 9 bases and J lost 3, with 3 bases in between. Germline CDR1 LNHDA, CDR2 SQIVND (reference sequence). There are 10 residues in the CDR3. The CDR3 reads CASFGNTIYF. The DNA of the CDR3 is TGTGCCAGCTTTGGAAACACCATATATTTT.

V and J are TRBV7-9 and TRBJ2-2, with 7 bases fitting TRBD2. The CDR3 sequence is 13 residues long. With 6 bases clipped from V and 4 bases from J, the junction kept 2 bases outside the gene matches. The germline gives CDR1 SEHNR, CDR2 FQNEAQ (reference sequence). The CDR3 reads CASRSGGTGELFF. The CDR3 coding sequence is TGTGCCAGCAGGTCGGGGGGCACCGGGGAGCTGTTTTTT.

This chain joins TRBV6-5 and TRBJ2-7; tentatively, D is TRBD2 (6 bases). Germline V gives CDR1 MNHEY, CDR2 SVGAGI. The ends were cut back, 0 bases at V and 3 bases at J, with 12 bases in the middle. The CDR3 length is 15 residues. For the CDR3, the DNA is TGTGCCAGCAGTTACTCAGCTGGAGGGATCTACGAGCAGTACTTC. It is translated as CASSYSAGGIYEQYF.

V gene TRBV5-4 combines with J gene TRBJ2-3, with D unresolved. V dropped 0 bases and J dropped 3 bases, with 11 bases sitting between them. Germline loops: CDR1 SGHNT, CDR2 YYREEE (reference sequence). This CDR3 contains 15 residues. The CDR3 nucleotides read TGTGCCAGCAGCTTGGATCCACTCCAGACAGATACGCAGTATTTT. Translation gives CASSLDPLQTDTQYF.

The sample holds a few counts of this clone. V and J are TRBV6-5 and TRBJ2-1; the match to TRBD2 covers 12 bases. Germline values: CDR1 MNHEY, CDR2 SVGAGI. CDR3 length equals 15 residues. The ends lost 6 bases at V and 6 bases at J; junction bases unmatched: 6. CDR3 loop: CASSELAGGRNEQFF. CDR3 DNA: TGTGCCAGCAGCGAACTAGCGGGAGGACGCAATGAGCAGTTCTTC.

This clone has just a few counts. This rearrangement joins TRBV30 to TRBJ1-1, with a weak D call TRBD1 (5 bases). Per the germline V gene, CDR1 is GTSNPN and CDR2 is SVGIG (reference sequence). The V gene lost 2 bases and the J gene lost 8 bases, with 12 bases spanning the gap. This CDR3 is built from 12 residues. CDR3 sequence (DNA): TGTGCCTGGAGTATCAGGGCGGCGGAAGCTTTCTTT. Translated: CAWSIRAAEAFF.

The rearrangement uses TRBV2 and TRBJ1-3; D is unclear. Germline V gives CDR1 SNHLY, CDR2 FYNNEI. Trimming left V 5 bases short and J 1 base short, with 9 bases between. This CDR3 is built from 14 residues. The CDR3 nucleotides are TGTGCCAGCAGTACCGGGAGATCTGGAAACACCATATATTTT. It is translated as CASSTGRSGNTIYF.